The rows below give T cell receptor beta chains drawn from one sample of a study of type 1 regulatory T cells. TCRdb reprocessed the reads via MiXCR and lists one record per CDR3 protein. The repertoire includes about 65,000 distinct CDR3 sequences, nearly 50% of them detected once, and 2% to 2.5% sits in the top ten. Antigen specificity for these receptors is unknown. Source material: cultured non-Tr1 T cells, either the whole culture or a sorted T cell fraction (not recorded which). The receptors shown here come from a human donor in good health. CDR3s include the opening cysteine and the closing phenylalanine or tryptophan. The order of the fields is V gene, D gene, J gene, clone size, CDR3 protein, CDR3 DNA. A D gene is named only where the DNA matches it firmly. The size field is filled for only some rows; it gives once, few, many or a size class.

v_call: TRBV7-2; d_call: NA; j_call: TRBJ1-5; clone_size: NA; cdr3_aa: CASSRQRDQPQHF; cdr3_nt: TGTGCCAGCAGCCGTCAGAGGGACCAGCCCCAGCATTTT
v_call: TRBV5-1; d_call: NA; j_call: TRBJ1-4; clone_size: once; cdr3_aa: CASSLEAGGSEKLFF; cdr3_nt: TGCGCCAGCAGCTTGGAGGCGGGCGGGAGTGAAAAACTGTTTTTT
v_call: TRBV5-1; d_call: NA; j_call: TRBJ2-1; clone_size: few; cdr3_aa: CASSLDSSYSQFF; cdr3_nt: TGCGCCAGCAGCTTGGATTCGAGTTATTCGCAGTTCTTC
v_call: TRBV7-2; d_call: NA; j_call: TRBJ2-2; clone_size: few; cdr3_aa: CASGPSGYHTGELFF; cdr3_nt: TGTGCCAGCGGACCTTCCGGCTACCACACCGGGGAGCTGTTTTTT
v_call: TRBV6-5; d_call: NA; j_call: TRBJ2-7; clone_size: NA; cdr3_aa: CASSLLGAKEQYF; cdr3_nt: TGTGCCAGCAGTCTTTTAGGGGCGAAGGAGCAGTACTTC
v_call: TRBV6-2/TRBV6-3; d_call: NA; j_call: TRBJ1-5; clone_size: NA; cdr3_aa: CASSYNREPGPQHF; cdr3_nt: TGTGCCAGCAGTTACAACAGGGAGCCCGGGCCCCAGCATTTT
v_call: TRBV7-2; d_call: TRBD1; j_call: TRBJ2-6; clone_size: medium-sized; cdr3_aa: CASSLRTGFSGANVLTF; cdr3_nt: TGTGCCAGCAGCCTAAGGACAGGTTTCTCTGGGGCCAACGTCCTGACTTTC
v_call: TRBV5-1; d_call: NA; j_call: TRBJ2-4; clone_size: NA; cdr3_aa: CASSLAAGRPGNIQYF; cdr3_nt: TGCGCCAGCAGCTTGGCCGCGGGCAGGCCAGGGAACATTCAGTACTTC
v_call: TRBV20-1; d_call: NA; j_call: TRBJ1-1; clone_size: once; cdr3_aa: CSAREAPPVAAFF; cdr3_nt: TGCAGTGCTAGAGAAGCACCTCCGGTGGCAGCTTTCTTT
v_call: TRBV11-3; d_call: NA; j_call: TRBJ1-1; clone_size: NA; cdr3_aa: CASSLDRNSNTEAFF; cdr3_nt: TGTGCCAGCAGCTTAGATCGGAACAGCAACACTGAAGCTTTCTTT
v_call: TRBV7-2; d_call: NA; j_call: TRBJ1-5; clone_size: NA; cdr3_aa: CASSLKVRVDQPQHF; cdr3_nt: TGTGCCAGCAGCCTTAAAGTCCGGGTCGATCAGCCCCAGCATTTT
v_call: TRBV5-4; d_call: TRBD1; j_call: TRBJ2-1; clone_size: NA; cdr3_aa: CASSLDGRGRNEQFF; cdr3_nt: TGTGCCAGCAGCTTAGACGGCAGGGGGCGCAATGAGCAGTTCTTC
v_call: TRBV12-3/TRBV12-4; d_call: NA; j_call: TRBJ2-1; clone_size: few; cdr3_aa: CASSSQREQFF; cdr3_nt: TGTGCCAGCAGTTCACAGCGTGAGCAGTTCTTC
v_call: TRBV12-3/TRBV12-4; d_call: NA; j_call: TRBJ1-6; clone_size: few; cdr3_aa: CASRTGSYNSPLHF; cdr3_nt: TGTGCCAGCAGGACGGGGTCCTATAATTCACCCCTCCACTTT
v_call: TRBV19; d_call: TRBD1; j_call: TRBJ1-5; clone_size: few; cdr3_aa: CASSTQGAGQPQHF; cdr3_nt: TGTGCCAGTAGTACCCAGGGGGCTGGGCAGCCCCAGCATTTT
v_call: TRBV6-1; d_call: NA; j_call: TRBJ1-5; clone_size: NA; cdr3_aa: CASSEMRGATGQPQHF; cdr3_nt: TGTGCCAGCAGTGAAATGAGAGGGGCTACGGGTCAGCCCCAGCATTTT
v_call: TRBV20-1; d_call: TRBD2; j_call: TRBJ2-1; clone_size: few; cdr3_aa: CSALAGGVNEQFF; cdr3_nt: TGCAGTGCTTTAGCGGGGGGCGTGAATGAGCAGTTCTTC
v_call: TRBV10-3; d_call: NA; j_call: TRBJ1-2; clone_size: NA; cdr3_aa: CAIRPGVGGYTF; cdr3_nt: TGTGCCATCAGGCCAGGGGTGGGTGGCTACACCTTC
v_call: TRBV27; d_call: NA; j_call: TRBJ2-5; clone_size: once; cdr3_aa: CASSSYEPGSPRETQYF; cdr3_nt: TGTGCCAGCAGTTCGTACGAACCCGGGAGCCCGAGGGAGACCCAGTACTTC
v_call: TRBV15; d_call: NA; j_call: TRBJ2-1; clone_size: NA; cdr3_aa: CATSKTPNEQFF; cdr3_nt: TGTGCCACCAGCAAAACCCCCAATGAGCAGTTCTTC
v_call: TRBV12-3/TRBV12-4; d_call: TRBD1; j_call: TRBJ1-5; clone_size: NA; cdr3_aa: CASSRGAQPQHF; cdr3_nt: TGTGCCAGCAGCAGGGGGGCTCAGCCCCAGCATTTT
v_call: TRBV7-2; d_call: TRBD2; j_call: TRBJ2-5; clone_size: NA; cdr3_aa: CASSFGLAGETQYF; cdr3_nt: TGTGCCAGCAGCTTTGGACTAGCGGGAGAGACCCAGTACTTC
v_call: TRBV9; d_call: NA; j_call: TRBJ2-3; clone_size: once; cdr3_aa: CASSVEGGIGTDTQYF; cdr3_nt: TGTGCCAGCAGCGTAGAAGGGGGGATCGGAACAGATACGCAGTATTTT
v_call: TRBV7-2; d_call: TRBD2; j_call: TRBJ2-3; clone_size: NA; cdr3_aa: CASSLGGSGGNTQYF; cdr3_nt: TGTGCCAGCAGCTTAGGAGGTAGCGGGGGGAATACGCAGTATTTT
v_call: TRBV12-3/TRBV12-4; d_call: TRBD1; j_call: TRBJ2-7; clone_size: NA; cdr3_aa: CASSLPDRGTYEQYF; cdr3_nt: TGTGCCAGCAGCCTACCGGACAGGGGGACTTACGAGCAGTACTTC
v_call: TRBV30; d_call: TRBD2; j_call: TRBJ2-2; clone_size: few; cdr3_aa: CAWSVRSRGRGVTGELFF; cdr3_nt: TGTGCCTGGAGTGTACGATCGCGAGGGCGGGGGGTCACCGGGGAGCTGTTTTTT
v_call: TRBV11-3; d_call: NA; j_call: TRBJ1-2; clone_size: NA; cdr3_aa: CASSLVQGYGYTF; cdr3_nt: TGTGCCAGCAGCTTAGTACAGGGCTATGGCTACACCTTC
v_call: TRBV29-1; d_call: TRBD2; j_call: TRBJ2-7; clone_size: NA; cdr3_aa: CSVELAGVSYEQYF; cdr3_nt: TGCAGCGTTGAACTAGCGGGGGTCTCCTACGAGCAGTACTTC
v_call: TRBV6-2/TRBV6-3; d_call: NA; j_call: TRBJ1-1; clone_size: few; cdr3_aa: CASSYIKDTEAFF; cdr3_nt: TGTGCCAGCAGTTACATTAAGGACACTGAAGCTTTCTTT
v_call: TRBV7-3; d_call: NA; j_call: TRBJ1-6; clone_size: NA; cdr3_aa: CASSLYGDSPLHF; cdr3_nt: TGTGCCAGCAGCTTATACGGGGATTCACCCCTCCACTTT
v_call: TRBV11-2; d_call: TRBD2; j_call: TRBJ2-3; clone_size: NA; cdr3_aa: CASSRIAGRGDTQYF; cdr3_nt: TGTGCCAGCAGCCGAATAGCGGGGCGGGGGGATACGCAGTATTTT
v_call: TRBV20-1; d_call: TRBD1; j_call: TRBJ2-5; clone_size: once; cdr3_aa: CSAEDRRVGETQYF; cdr3_nt: TGCAGTGCTGAGGACAGGCGAGTCGGAGAGACCCAGTACTTC
v_call: TRBV5-6; d_call: TRBD2; j_call: TRBJ2-7; clone_size: once; cdr3_aa: CASSTRTSGFYEQYF; cdr3_nt: TGTGCCAGCAGCACACGGACTAGCGGATTCTACGAGCAGTACTTC
v_call: TRBV5-1; d_call: TRBD2; j_call: TRBJ2-1; clone_size: medium-sized; cdr3_aa: CASSLGLAGYNEQFF; cdr3_nt: TGCGCCAGCAGCTTGGGACTAGCGGGGTACAATGAGCAGTTCTTC
v_call: TRBV4-1; d_call: NA; j_call: TRBJ2-2; clone_size: NA; cdr3_aa: CASSQLTGNTGEMFF; cdr3_nt: TGCGCCAGCAGCCAGCTTACGGGGAACACCGGGGAGATGTTTTTT
v_call: TRBV12-3/TRBV12-4; d_call: TRBD2; j_call: TRBJ2-5; clone_size: NA; cdr3_aa: CASSFRAGGLDETQYF; cdr3_nt: TGTGCCAGCAGTTTTCGGGCGGGGGGGCTGGATGAGACCCAGTACTTC
v_call: TRBV5-1; d_call: TRBD1; j_call: TRBJ1-4; clone_size: few; cdr3_aa: CASSSWTGGEKLFF; cdr3_nt: TGCGCCAGCAGCTCGTGGACAGGGGGAGAAAAACTGTTTTTT
v_call: TRBV28; d_call: TRBD1; j_call: TRBJ2-7; clone_size: once; cdr3_aa: CASTPGQGYEQYF; cdr3_nt: TGTGCCAGCACCCCGGGACAGGGCTACGAGCAGTACTTC
v_call: TRBV12-3/TRBV12-4; d_call: NA; j_call: TRBJ1-3; clone_size: NA; cdr3_aa: CASTLEGVLNTVYF; cdr3_nt: TGTGCCAGCACCCTAGAGGGAGTTCTAAACACCGTATATTTT
v_call: TRBV20-1; d_call: NA; j_call: TRBJ2-7; clone_size: NA; cdr3_aa: CSAKGGVLYEQYF; cdr3_nt: TGCAGTGCCAAGGGCGGGGTTTTGTACGAGCAGTACTTC
v_call: TRBV5-1; d_call: TRBD2; j_call: TRBJ2-3; clone_size: few; cdr3_aa: CASSLRLAGGTDTQYF; cdr3_nt: TGCGCCAGCAGCCTCCGACTAGCGGGGGGGACAGATACGCAGTATTTT
v_call: TRBV9; d_call: NA; j_call: TRBJ1-3; clone_size: NA; cdr3_aa: CASSVEGVGNTIYF; cdr3_nt: TGTGCCAGCAGCGTAGAAGGGGTCGGAAACACCATATATTTT
v_call: TRBV12-3/TRBV12-4; d_call: TRBD1; j_call: TRBJ2-7; clone_size: NA; cdr3_aa: CASSYTGQRPYEQYF; cdr3_nt: TGTGCCAGCAGCTATACGGGACAGAGGCCCTACGAGCAGTACTTC
v_call: TRBV12-3/TRBV12-4; d_call: NA; j_call: TRBJ2-1; clone_size: NA; cdr3_aa: CASSLDRVPFF; cdr3_nt: TGTGCCAGCAGTTTAGACAGGGTGCCGTTCTTC
v_call: TRBV7-2; d_call: TRBD2; j_call: TRBJ2-3; clone_size: NA; cdr3_aa: CASSSYAAGEQYF; cdr3_nt: TGTGCCAGCAGCTCCTACGCGGCGGGGGAGCAGTATTTT
v_call: TRBV5-1; d_call: NA; j_call: TRBJ1-2; clone_size: NA; cdr3_aa: CASSYYGTSFSGRGYTF; cdr3_nt: TGCGCCAGCAGCTATTACGGGACGTCCTTCTCCGGGCGGGGCTACACCTTC
v_call: TRBV30; d_call: NA; j_call: TRBJ1-2; clone_size: NA; cdr3_aa: CAWSKGNYGYTF; cdr3_nt: TGTGCCTGGAGTAAAGGGAACTATGGCTACACCTTC
v_call: TRBV12-3/TRBV12-4; d_call: NA; j_call: TRBJ1-5; clone_size: once; cdr3_aa: CASSQGDGGSTPQHF; cdr3_nt: TGTGCCAGCAGCCAAGGAGATGGGGGGTCGACGCCCCAGCATTTT
v_call: TRBV4-1; d_call: TRBD2; j_call: TRBJ2-3; clone_size: few; cdr3_aa: CASSQASGGSADTQYF; cdr3_nt: TGCGCCAGCAGCCAAGCTAGCGGAGGGTCCGCAGATACGCAGTATTTT
v_call: TRBV14; d_call: NA; j_call: TRBJ1-1; clone_size: NA; cdr3_aa: CASSQHRLTEAFF; cdr3_nt: TGTGCCAGCAGCCAGCATCGGCTCACTGAAGCTTTCTTT
v_call: TRBV10-3; d_call: NA; j_call: TRBJ1-2; clone_size: NA; cdr3_aa: CAISEPRQPSGYTF; cdr3_nt: TGTGCCATCAGTGAGCCCAGACAGCCGAGCGGCTACACCTTC
v_call: TRBV21-1; d_call: NA; j_call: TRBJ1-1; clone_size: NA; cdr3_aa: CASSSRTYTEAFF; cdr3_nt: TGTGCCAGCAGCAGCCGGACGTACACTGAAGCTTTCTTT
v_call: TRBV5-1; d_call: NA; j_call: TRBJ1-3; clone_size: few; cdr3_aa: CASSLEGGGLPSGNTIYF; cdr3_nt: TGCGCCAGCAGCTTGGAAGGGGGAGGGCTCCCCTCTGGAAACACCATATATTTT
v_call: TRBV12-3/TRBV12-4; d_call: NA; j_call: TRBJ2-3; clone_size: NA; cdr3_aa: CASSFIDTQYF; cdr3_nt: TGTGCCAGCAGTTTCATAGATACGCAGTATTTT
v_call: TRBV2; d_call: NA; j_call: TRBJ2-1; clone_size: NA; cdr3_aa: CARGVRNEQFF; cdr3_nt: TGTGCCAGGGGAGTCCGCAATGAGCAGTTCTTC
v_call: TRBV12-3/TRBV12-4; d_call: NA; j_call: TRBJ1-3; clone_size: NA; cdr3_aa: CASSPRVGRGNTIYF; cdr3_nt: TGTGCCAGCAGCCCCAGGGTCGGGAGAGGAAACACCATATATTTT
v_call: TRBV4-1; d_call: NA; j_call: TRBJ2-6; clone_size: few; cdr3_aa: CASSHIGSGANVLTF; cdr3_nt: TGCGCCAGCAGCCACATTGGCTCTGGGGCCAACGTCCTGACTTTC
v_call: TRBV20-1; d_call: TRBD1; j_call: TRBJ2-6; clone_size: NA; cdr3_aa: CSVAQGAGANVLTF; cdr3_nt: TGCAGTGTCGCGCAGGGGGCTGGGGCCAACGTCCTGACTTTC
v_call: TRBV20-1; d_call: TRBD1; j_call: TRBJ1-6; clone_size: NA; cdr3_aa: CSARETLDRVGNSPLHF; cdr3_nt: TGCAGTGCTAGAGAGACCCTCGACAGGGTGGGTAATTCACCCCTCCACTTT